Shown below are 26 T cell receptor beta chains from a single sample sequenced in a study of vaccination and CD4 T cells after COVID-19. Indicated treatment: approximately nine-day PBMC culture with coronavirus spike peptide pools or control peptides (ViraFEST assay). Sequence data for DNA of cultured CD4+ T cells were generated by the Oncomine TCR Beta short-read assay. TCRdb fed the PCR reads into MiXCR, producing one record per CDR3 protein. This sample has some 22,000 distinct CDR3 sequences, with around 69% found just once. Their recognized antigens are unknown. Sequenced material: CD4+ T cells from blood, cultured in vitro, taken after SARS-CoV-2 vaccination. The receptors here all came from a human donor who received a COVID-19 vaccine.

The CDR3 sequence is CASSLKSGTGELFF. CDR3 sequence (DNA): TGTGCCAGTAGTCTGAAGAGCGGGACCGGGGAGCTGTTTTTT. The chain has TRBV19 and TRBJ2-2; weak D call: TRBD2 (6 bases). Between the trimmed V and J ends, which lost 5 bases and 5 bases, there was a span of 12 bases. This CDR3 region has 14 residues. The germline V gene encodes CDR1 LNHDA and CDR2 SQIVND (reference sequence).

The rearrangement uses TRBV7-9 and TRBJ2-1, with 9 positions matching TRBD1. The CDR3 is made up of 17 amino acids. CDR1 and CDR2 from the germline V gene are SEHNR and FQNEAQ (reference sequence). Unmatched junction bases numbered 9, after V lost 1 base and J lost 5 bases. CDR3 region: CASSLGGTGLADNEQFF. CDR3 nucleotide sequence: TGTGCCAGCAGCTTAGGTGGGACAGGGCTCGCCGACAATGAGCAGTTCTTC.

The chain links TRBV7-3 to TRBJ2-2; D is uncertain. Germline CDR1 reads SGHTA; CDR2 reads FQGTGA. V was cut by 6 bases and J by 0 bases, with 8 bases left in between. The CDR3 totals 14 residues. CDR3 region: CASREQPNTGELFF. The CDR3 nucleotides are TGTGCCAGCAGGGAACAGCCGAACACCGGGGAGCTGTTTTTT.

The gene calls are TRBV2 and TRBJ2-7, with 13 nucleotides matching TRBD2. This CDR3 contains 14 residues. The trim removed 5 bases at V and 6 bases at J, leaving 4 bases unmatched. The V gene's germline CDR1 is SNHLY and CDR2 FYNNEI. The CDR3 loop is CASSRLAGGGEQYF. The CDR3 DNA is TGTGCCAGCAGTAGACTAGCGGGGGGAGGCGAGCAGTACTTC.

The V and J genes are TRBV15 and TRBJ1-5; D call uncertain. The V end was cut by 0 bases, the J end by 4 bases, with 10 bases between. CDR3 size: 15 residues. Germline CDR1 is LNHNV and CDR2 is YYDKDF (reference sequence). This CDR3 reads CATSRDVIGNQPQHF. The DNA of the CDR3 is TGTGCCACCAGCAGAGATGTAATTGGGAATCAGCCCCAGCATTTT.

The rearrangement uses TRBV7-8 and TRBJ1-2; D might be TRBD1 (5 bases). Trimming shortened V by 2 bases and J by 7 bases, and 11 bases separated the two germline ends. CDR1 is SGHVS, CDR2 FQNEAQ, per germline. The CDR3 contains 13 residues. The DNA of the CDR3 is TGTGCCAGCAGCTTAAGTGCAGGGAGTGGCTACACCTTC. The encoded protein is CASSLSAGSGYTF.

This clonotype turned up a few times. The V call is TRBV6-1, the J call TRBJ1-1; 7 bases are a match to TRBD1. V lost 5 bases, J lost 3 bases, and 3 bases stayed unmatched. The CDR3 sequence is 13 residues long. Germline CDR1 MNHNS, CDR2 SASEGT. The CDR3 sequence is CASSPRGDTEAFF. The CDR3 nucleotides read TGTGCCAGCAGTCCCAGGGGGGACACTGAAGCTTTCTTT.

This clonotype was observed a handful of times. CDR3 in amino acids: CASSLVSTYGYTF. CDR3 coding DNA: TGTGCCAGCAGTTTAGTATCGACCTATGGCTACACCTTC. V gene TRBV12-3 or TRBV12-4 combines with J gene TRBJ1-2; D is unresolved. The CDR3 length is 13 residues. V lost 1 base and J lost 4, with 7 bases in between.

Only one count was recorded for this clonotype. This sequence joins TRBV10-3 and TRBJ1-2, with D tentatively TRBD1 (5 bases). This CDR3 spans 16 amino acids. Trimming took off 0 bases at V and 1 base at J, with 12 bases between the two ends. Germline loops: CDR1 ENHRY, CDR2 SYGVKD. The CDR3 loop reads CAISESIGGYNYGYTF. Written as DNA, the CDR3 is TGTGCCATCAGTGAGTCGATCGGGGGGTATAACTATGGCTACACCTTC.

The genes are TRBV19 and TRBJ1-2, with D unresolved. Looked up from germline, CDR1 is LNHDA and CDR2 is SQIVND (reference sequence). CDR3 length: 15 amino acids. Deletions cut 5 bases from V and 5 bases from J, with 18 bases between. The CDR3 DNA sequence: TGTGCCAGTAGTCAAAGTGATGACGAAGGGTATGGCTACACCTTC. Residues: CASSQSDDEGYGYTF.

The gene calls are TRBV9 and TRBJ2-2; 9 nucleotides match TRBD2. Losses at the gene ends were 0 bases for V and 6 bases for J; bases not matched to a gene: 3. Looked up from germline, CDR1 is SGDLS and CDR2 is YYNGEE. This CDR3 has 15 amino acids. CDR3 DNA: TGTGCCAGCAGCGTAGCCGGCGGGGGGGCCGGGGAGCTGTTTTTT. Its translation is CASSVAGGGAGELFF.

This chain connects TRBV25-1 to TRBJ2-1; 7 bases map to TRBD2. The germline gives CDR1 MGHDK, CDR2 SYGVNS. The CDR3 is 13 residues long. J gave up 9 bases and V 4 bases, and 6 bases lay outside the gene matches. CDR3 sequence reads: CASSGDSGGEQFF. The DNA of the CDR3 is TGTGCCAGCAGTGGTGACTCGGGAGGTGAGCAGTTCTTC.

The chain is built from TRBV7-9 and TRBJ1-3; D perhaps matches TRBD1 (6 bases). The CDR3 loop spans 15 amino acids. Germline values: CDR1 SEHNR, CDR2 FQNEAQ (reference sequence). V was cut by 5 bases and J by 1 base, with 12 bases left in between. CDR3 nucleotides: TGTGCCAGCAGCGCCACAGGGCAGTCTGGAAACACCATATATTTT. Encoded protein: CASSATGQSGNTIYF.

The CDR3 bases are TGCAGTGTGGGGAACGGCTACACCTTC. Translating it yields CSVGNGYTF. V and J are TRBV20-1 and TRBJ1-2; D remains ambiguous. The germline V gene encodes CDR1 DFQATT and CDR2 SNEGSKA (reference sequence). The V gene lost 7 bases and the J gene lost 8 bases, with 8 bases spanning the gap. This CDR3 contains 9 residues.

The chain uses TRBV7-9 and TRBJ1-2; weak D call: TRBD1 (6 bases). The V gene lost 3 bases and the J gene lost 8 bases, with 10 bases spanning the gap. Germline V CDR1 and CDR2: SEHNR, FQNEAQ (reference sequence). The CDR3 consists of 12 residues. This chain's CDR3 is CASSFTGNGYTF. The CDR3 DNA reads TGTGCCAGCAGCTTTACAGGGAACGGCTACACCTTC.

The chain has TRBV27 and TRBJ2-5; 11 bases are a match to TRBD1. Per germline, CDR1 MNHEY and CDR2 SMNVEV (reference sequence). The CDR3 has 14 amino acids. V lost 5 bases, J lost 5 bases, and 4 bases stayed unmatched. CDR3 region: CASSKGQGVETQYF. CDR3 bases: TGTGCCAGCAGTAAGGGACAGGGGGTGGAGACCCAGTACTTC.

This clonotype has a handful of counts. This chain joins TRBV7-8 and TRBJ2-3; 11 bases fit TRBD2. The CDR3 totals 16 residues. The ends lost 3 bases at V and 3 bases at J; junction bases unmatched: 5. Germline V gene lookup returns CDR1 SGHVS and CDR2 FQNEAQ. CDR3 loop: CASSLLAGGVTDTQYF. For the CDR3, the DNA is TGTGCCAGCAGCTTGCTAGCGGGGGGCGTGACAGATACGCAGTATTTT.

The chain links TRBV6-1 to TRBJ1-1; 9 positions match TRBD1. The CDR3 sequence is 14 residues long. Germline CDR1 and CDR2: MNHNS and SASEGT. The ends lost 7 bases at V and 5 bases at J; junction bases unmatched: 8. For the CDR3, the DNA is TGTGCCAGCAATAGAGGACAGGGGAGAACTGAAGCTTTCTTT. Amino acids: CASNRGQGRTEAFF.

In its sample, this clonotype was seen a few times. The chain carries TRBV20-1 and TRBJ1-5, with 9 positions matching TRBD1. The CDR3 has 15 amino acids. The V segment lost 6 bases and the J segment 4 bases; nucleotides outside the gene matches: 10. Germline V gives CDR1 DFQATT, CDR2 SNEGSKA (reference sequence). CDR3 in amino acids: CSALSLDRGNQPQHF. CDR3 DNA: TGCAGTGCCCTGAGTCTCGACAGGGGGAATCAGCCCCAGCATTTT.

The V and J genes are TRBV19 and TRBJ2-7, with TRBD2 as a possible D gene (6 bases). With 1 base removed from V and 4 bases from J, the gap between germline ends came to 11 bases. The CDR3 extends over 14 amino acids. Looked up from germline, CDR1 is LNHDA and CDR2 is SQIVND (reference sequence). CDR3 bases: TGTGCCAGTAGTATAGGAGGGAGGCGGTACGAGCAGTACTTC. It translates to CASSIGGRRYEQYF.

The gene calls are TRBV12-3 or TRBV12-4 and TRBJ2-5, with D possibly matching TRBD1 (5 bases). The CDR3 length is 13 residues. Trimming cost V 4 bases and J 4 bases, with 10 bases left between them. CDR3 sequence reads: CASSSSQGETQYF. CDR3 in DNA: TGTGCCAGCAGTTCGTCCCAGGGAGAGACCCAGTACTTC.

This sequence joins TRBV7-9 and TRBJ1-1; TRBD1 aligns across 8 bases. The CDR3 contains 15 residues. With 5 bases clipped from V and 0 bases from J, the junction kept 5 bases outside the gene matches. Germline V gives CDR1 SEHNR, CDR2 FQNEAQ (reference sequence). CDR3 in DNA: TGTGCCAGCAGCCTCAGGGGGCGATTGAACACTGAAGCTTTCTTT. Translated, it gives CASSLRGRLNTEAFF.

The chain couples TRBV15 to TRBJ2-5; a weak D match, TRBD1 (5 bases). This CDR3 is 15 amino acids long. Germline V gene data show CDR1 as LNHNV and CDR2 as YYDKDF (reference sequence). Between the trimmed V and J ends, which lost 4 bases and 0 bases, there was a span of 12 bases. In nucleotides, the CDR3 is TGTGCCACCAGCAATGGGGCTTCCCACCAAGAGACCCAGTACTTC. Protein: CATSNGASHQETQYF.

The chain is built from TRBV29-1 and TRBJ1-1; no clear D. CDR3 length: 12 residues. Germline CDR1 SQVTM, CDR2 ANQGSEA. Deletions cut 4 bases from V and 1 base from J, with 7 bases between. The CDR3 DNA reads TGCAGCGTTGGGACGGCGAACACTGAAGCTTTCTTT. Amino acids: CSVGTANTEAFF.

V and J are TRBV6-1 and TRBJ2-1, with D hard to call. Trimming stripped 6 bases from V and 5 bases from J, with 11 bases between. The CDR3 spans 13 residues. Germline CDR1 is MNHNS and CDR2 is SASEGT. The CDR3 coding sequence is TGTGCCAGCAGAACCCCCCTGAACAATGAGCAGTTCTTC. Its protein product is CASRTPLNNEQFF.

The V call is TRBV10-1, the J call TRBJ1-1; D is unclear. The V gene lost 2 bases and the J gene lost 1 base, with 11 bases spanning the gap. Germline V gene sequence: CDR1 WNHNN, CDR2 SYGVQD (reference sequence). CDR3 length: 15 amino acids. CDR3 nucleotides: TGCGCCAGCAGTGAGACAGATCGGAGGAACACTGAAGCTTTCTTT. It specifies CASSETDRRNTEAFF.